This T cell receptor beta chain was identified during a study of human T cells and chemical hapten exposure. Study context: Largely, small differences in pooled library volume made per-sample TCR yields vary.

As to time point: patch test 3, about 24 weeks after DPC sensitization. Treatment reported: therapeutic diphenylcyclopropenone sensitization with weekly scalp DPC. Non-pregnant alopecia patients aged 18 to 70, suitable for DPC therapy. Whole blood that had not been fractionated was the source of extracted total RNA. The CDR3 consists of 15 residues. Trimming shortened V by 5 bases and J by 5 bases, and 15 bases separated the two germline ends. TCRdb independently ran MiXCR on the RACE reads; one entry per CDR3 protein. The sample has about 160,000 distinct CDR3 sequences; about a quarter are singletons. Study-level findings and limits: After DPC sensitization, TCRs above 1 in 1000 frequency showed no change.

This clonotype occurred many times. Its matching antigen is unknown. J is TRBJ1-4 and V is TRBV12-3 or TRBV12-4, with D unclear. The sample was whole blood, taken in connection with sensitization to the hapten diphenylcyclopropenone (DPC). The source is a woman aged 18 to 35 with alopecia areata. Some clones in this sample may be carry-over from other donors' samples. In nucleotides, the CDR3 is TGTGCCAGCAGTCTCACCGGCAGGAGCAATGAAAAACTGTTTTTT. Translating it yields CASSLTGRSNEKLFF.